The 8 T cell receptor beta chains below come from one sample, sequenced in a study of T cells in Graves' hyperthyroidism and ophthalmopathy. The source material, RNA transcripts, was used to amplify TCR beta CDR3 regions. The primer set for the first-round RT-PCR of the TCR CDR3 was HTBI. MiXCR, applied by TCRdb to the multiplex PCR reads, yields one record per CDR3 protein. The sample yields roughly 650,000 distinct CDR3 sequences, 16% seen once. Specimen: blood. These receptors were taken from a woman aged 40 to 55 with Graves' ophthalmopathy.

This clonotype was seen ten or more times. V usage is TRBV7-8 and J usage is TRBJ2-5; perhaps D is TRBD1 or TRBD2 (5 bases each). Trimming left V 1 base short and J 5 bases short, with 26 bases between. The CDR3 length is 19 residues. CDR1 SGHVS and CDR2 FQNEAQ come from the germline V gene. The CDR3 DNA reads TGTGCCAGCAGCTTAGACGTACAAATTATGGGACCCGCCGTCGAGACCCAGTACTTC. Translation: CASSLDVQIMGPAVETQYF. Supplemented by reference TRBV7-8 and TRBJ2-5, the full variable domain reads GAGVSQSPRYKVAKRGQDVALRCDPISGHVSLFWYQQALGQGPEFLTYFQNEAQLDKSGLPSDRFFAERPEGSVSTLKIQRTQQEDSAVYLCASSLDVQIMGPAVETQYFGPGTRLLVL.

With regard to this clonotype: A much more abundant neighbour one base away suggests this may be a read error. V gene TRBV7-3 combines with J gene TRBJ1-1; TRBD1 might be the D (5 bases). The V gene's germline CDR1 is SGHTA and CDR2 FQGTGA. Trimming pared 2 bases from V and 2 bases from J, leaving 15 bases between. This CDR3 has 16 residues. CDR3 region: CASSLGRGLRNTEAFF. CDR3 DNA: TGTGCCAGCAGCTTAGGACGGGGCTTGAGAAACACTGAAGCTTTCTTT.

V usage is TRBV6-2 or TRBV6-3 and J usage is TRBJ1-3, with TRBD1 identical over 8 bases. The CDR3 runs to 15 residues. J lost 4 bases, V lost 6 bases, and 8 bases had no gene match. The V gene's germline CDR1 is MNHEY and CDR2 SVGEGT. The DNA for the CDR3 is TGTGCCAGCAGCCCAGGGGGCCTCGGAGGAAACACCATATATTTT. As protein: CASSPGGLGGNTIYF.

This clonotype was counted at least ten times. The gene calls are TRBV11-2 and TRBJ2-7, with 10 positions matching TRBD1. This CDR3 is built from 16 residues. Germline V gene sequence: CDR1 SGHAT, CDR2 FQNNGV. The V and J ends lost 3 bases and 4 bases, in that order; junction bases with no gene match: 9. The DNA for the CDR3 is TGTGCCAGCAGCTTCTGGACAGGGGGGGATTTTTACGAGCAGTACTTC. Its translation is CASSFWTGGDFYEQYF.

This clonotype was found many times. The chain couples TRBV6-1 to TRBJ2-1; 9 nucleotides match TRBD2. In germline, CDR1 is MNHNS, CDR2 SASEGT. V lost 6 bases and J lost 5; bases outside the gene matches: 11. This CDR3 spans 16 amino acids. CDR3 coding DNA: TGTGCCAGCAGCGGGTCTCTAGCGGGACTCAACAATGAGCAGTTCTTC. This translates into CASSGSLAGLNNEQFF.

This clonotype was seen only a few times. The CDR3 region has the DNA TGCGCCAGCAGCTTGCCTCGGAGCGGGTCATACAATGAGCAGTTCTTC. It translates to CASSLPRSGSYNEQFF. This chain joins TRBV5-1 and TRBJ2-1; weak D call: TRBD2 (6 bases). V gave up 1 base and J gave up 4 bases, with 15 bases separating them. This CDR3 has 16 residues. Looked up from germline, CDR1 is SGHRS and CDR2 is YFSETQ. The entire variable domain, with the rest obtained from reference TRBV5-1 and TRBJ2-1, is as follows: KAGVTQTPRYLIKTRGQQVTLSCSPISGHRSVSWYQQTPGQGLQFLFEYFSETQRNKGNFPGRFSGRQFSNSRSEMNVSTLELGDSALYLCASSLPRSGSYNEQFFGPGTRLTVL.

Ten or more counts support this clonotype. The gene calls are TRBV7-2 and TRBJ2-1; D might be TRBD1 (6 bases). Germline V gene sequence: CDR1 SGHTA, CDR2 FQGNSA. Trimming pared 4 bases from V and 9 bases from J, leaving 19 bases between. The CDR3 covers 15 residues. The CDR3 DNA sequence: TGTGCCAGCAGCTCTCAGGGACAAGGAGTCGGTGAGCAGTTCTTC. Translation: CASSSQGQGVGEQFF.

The chain combines TRBV19 with TRBJ2-3, with 7 bases lining up with TRBD2. In germline, CDR1 is LNHDA, CDR2 SQIVND (reference sequence). The CDR3 has 14 residues. V shed 6 bases and J 9 bases; nucleotides not matched to a gene: 12. This chain's CDR3 is CASSPTTGGFTQYF. CDR3 DNA: TGTGCCAGTAGCCCTACGACCGGGGGGTTCACGCAGTATTTT.